The 12 T cell receptor beta chains presented below share a single source sample, sequenced in a study of post-analysis software for immune sequencing data. cDNA libraries of TCR beta carried unique molecular identifiers. TCRdb itself ran the PCR reads through MiXCR, one entry per CDR3 protein. The sample yields approximately 460,000 distinct CDR3 sequences, around 40% seen once. Whole-study results and caveats: The study found TRBV5-6, TRBV5-1 and TRBV20-1 among roughly 5 TRBV segments more frequent in patients than controls.

No antigen has been identified for these receptors. The sequencing input was blood. The source of these receptors is a girl between 10 and 17 years old with multiple sclerosis.

This rearrangement joins TRBV7-8 to TRBJ2-1; 7 nucleotides align to TRBD1. There are 17 residues in the CDR3. Germline CDR1 is SGHVS and CDR2 is FQNEAQ. The V and J ends lost 2 bases and 5 bases, in that order; junction bases with no gene match: 12. The DNA of the CDR3 is TGTGCCAGCAGCTTATTGGTAAGGGGGCAGCCGAACAATGAGCAGTTCTTC. Encoded protein: CASSLLVRGQPNNEQFF.

The chain has TRBV30 and TRBJ2-7; D ambiguous. The germline CDR1 and CDR2 sequences are GTSNPN and SVGIG (reference sequence). This CDR3 has 13 amino acids. Trimming took off 4 bases at V and 0 bases at J, with 10 bases between the two ends. The CDR3, as DNA: TGTGCCTGGAACGAGCCCAGCTCCTACGAGCAGTACTTC. Translation gives CAWNEPSSYEQYF.

This clonotype has only one observation. The CDR3 DNA reads as TGCAGCGTCTTTAGCGGGAGGTCTGGAAAGACCCAGTACTTC. It is translated as CSVFSGRSGKTQYF. The V and J genes are TRBV29-1 and TRBJ2-5; 10 nucleotides line up with TRBD2. V lost 6 bases and J lost 6; bases outside the gene matches: 10. The CDR3 is 14 residues long. Germline V gives CDR1 SQVTM, CDR2 ANQGSEA.

In this sample, this clonotype turned up many times. The rearrangement uses TRBV12-3 or TRBV12-4 and TRBJ2-3, with D possibly matching TRBD2 (5 bases). The CDR3 consists of 13 residues. The V end lost 7 bases, the J end lost 7 bases, and 15 bases lay between the germline ends. The CDR3 sequence is CASTLRTGYTQYF. The CDR3 DNA reads as TGTGCCAGCACCCTCCGGACTGGGTATACGCAGTATTTT.

The J gene is TRBJ2-3, the V gene TRBV28, with TRBD1 matching 9 bases. The CDR3 spans 16 residues. Germline CDR1 MDHEN, CDR2 SYDVKM. The J segment lost 3 bases and the V segment lost 7 bases, leaving 11 bases of the junction unmatched. CDR3 nucleotide sequence: TGTGCCAGCATACACGACCGGGACAGGGCTACAGATACGCAGTATTTT. It specifies CASIHDRDRATDTQYF. The entire variable domain, with the rest obtained from reference TRBV28 and TRBJ2-3, is as follows: DVKVTQSSRYLVKRTGEKVFLECVQDMDHENMFWYRQDPGLGLRLIYFSYDVKMKEKGDIPEGYSVSREKKERFSLILESASTNQTSMYLCASIHDRDRATDTQYFGPGTRLTVL.

In this sample, this clonotype turned up a few times. This sequence joins TRBV4-1 and TRBJ2-7, with a tentative D call TRBD1 (6 bases). V dropped 0 bases and J dropped 3 bases, with 12 bases sitting between them. The length of the CDR3 is 15 residues. The germline V gene encodes CDR1 MGHRA and CDR2 YSYEKL. Written as DNA, the CDR3 is TGCGCCAGCAGCCAAGACGAAAGGGGGTACTACGAGCAGTACTTC. Encoded protein: CASSQDERGYYEQYF.

The V call is TRBV7-3, the J call TRBJ2-3; perhaps TRBD1 as D (6 bases). Germline V gene data show CDR1 as SGHTA and CDR2 as FQGTGA. Trimming took off 2 bases at V and 2 bases at J, with 11 bases between the two ends. The CDR3 is 15 amino acids. The DNA of the CDR3 is TGTGCCAGCAGCTTATACGGACAGCCCACAGATACGCAGTATTTT. This translates into CASSLYGQPTDTQYF.

The chain combines TRBV6-5 with TRBJ2-1, with 7 bases that match TRBD1. J gave up 8 bases and V 8 bases, and 15 bases lay outside the gene matches. The CDR3 has 15 residues. Germline V gives CDR1 MNHEY, CDR2 SVGAGI. CDR3 nucleotides: TGTGCCAGCGGTTTAACCGGGACAGTAGCTGATGAGCAGTTCTTC. It translates to CASGLTGTVADEQFF.

This clonotype was observed a handful of times. This chain uses TRBV7-9 with TRBJ2-5; no definite D call. V dropped 3 bases and J dropped 0 bases, with 14 bases sitting between them. The CDR3 is made up of 16 amino acids. Germline V gene lookup returns CDR1 SEHNR and CDR2 FQNEAQ (reference sequence). This CDR3 is CASSFTPGHYQETQYF. CDR3 nucleotides: TGTGCCAGCAGCTTTACCCCAGGTCACTACCAAGAGACCCAGTACTTC.

The V call is TRBV20-1, the J call TRBJ2-1; 11 nucleotides agree with TRBD2. The germline V gene has CDR1 DFQATT and CDR2 SNEGSKA (reference sequence). The V and J ends lost 3 bases and 5 bases, in that order; junction bases with no gene match: 6. The CDR3 runs to 15 residues. CDR3: CSASLSGGANNEQFF. The CDR3 DNA reads as TGCAGTGCTAGCCTTAGCGGGGGGGCCAACAATGAGCAGTTCTTC.

This chain links TRBV5-6 with TRBJ2-1, with 9 bases matching TRBD2. The CDR3 is made up of 17 amino acids. Per germline, CDR1 SGHDT and CDR2 YYEEEE. Trimming took 1 base from V and 2 from J; bases not matched to a gene: 7. The CDR3 DNA is TGTGCCAGCAGCTTGATCGTTGCGGGAGGGCCCTACAATGAGCAGTTCTTC. Residues: CASSLIVAGGPYNEQFF. Together with reference TRBV5-6 and TRBJ2-1, the CDR3 gives the full variable domain: DAGVTQSPTHLIKTRGQQVTLRCSPKSGHDTVSWYQQALGQGPQFIFQYYEEEERQRGNFPDRFSGHQFPNYSSELNVNALLLGDSALYLCASSLIVAGGPYNEQFFGPGTRLTVL.

The V call is TRBV14, the J call TRBJ2-1, with 7 positions matching TRBD2. The germline gives CDR1 SGHDN, CDR2 FVKESK. CDR3 length: 11 residues. Germline trimming cut 3 bases from V and 13 bases from J; bases unmatched to any gene: 3. The CDR3 DNA is TGTGCCAGCAGCCAGCGGGAGACCCAGTTCTTC. This codes for CASSQRETQFF.